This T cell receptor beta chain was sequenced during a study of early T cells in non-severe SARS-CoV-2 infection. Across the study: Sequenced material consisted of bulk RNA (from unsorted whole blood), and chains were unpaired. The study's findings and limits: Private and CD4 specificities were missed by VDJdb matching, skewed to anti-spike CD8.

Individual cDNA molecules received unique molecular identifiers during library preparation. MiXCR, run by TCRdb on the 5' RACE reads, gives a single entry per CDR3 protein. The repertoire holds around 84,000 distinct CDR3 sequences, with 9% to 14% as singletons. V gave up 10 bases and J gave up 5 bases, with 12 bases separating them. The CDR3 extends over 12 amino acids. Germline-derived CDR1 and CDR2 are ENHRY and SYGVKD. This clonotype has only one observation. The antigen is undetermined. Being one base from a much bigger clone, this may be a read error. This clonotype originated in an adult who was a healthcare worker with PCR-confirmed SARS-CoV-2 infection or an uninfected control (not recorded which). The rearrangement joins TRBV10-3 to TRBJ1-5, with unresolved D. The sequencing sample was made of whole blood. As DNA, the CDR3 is TGTGCCACCTCCAGGAGGGATCAGCCCCAGCATTTT. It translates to CATSRRDQPQHF.